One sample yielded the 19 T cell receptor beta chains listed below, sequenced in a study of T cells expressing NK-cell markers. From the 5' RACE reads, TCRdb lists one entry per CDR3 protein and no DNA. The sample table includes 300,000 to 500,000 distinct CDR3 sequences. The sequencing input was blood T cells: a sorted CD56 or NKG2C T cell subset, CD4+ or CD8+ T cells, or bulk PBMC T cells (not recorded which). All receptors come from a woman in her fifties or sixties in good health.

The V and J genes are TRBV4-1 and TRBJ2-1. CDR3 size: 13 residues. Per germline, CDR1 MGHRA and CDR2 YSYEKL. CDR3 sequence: CASSPSVEDEQFF.

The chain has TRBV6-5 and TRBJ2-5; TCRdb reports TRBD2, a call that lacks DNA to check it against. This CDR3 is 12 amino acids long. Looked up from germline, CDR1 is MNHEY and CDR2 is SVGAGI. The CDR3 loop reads CASSSSGSTQYF.

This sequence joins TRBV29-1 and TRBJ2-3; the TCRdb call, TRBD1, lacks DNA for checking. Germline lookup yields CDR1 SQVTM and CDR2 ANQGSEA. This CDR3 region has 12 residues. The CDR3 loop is CSVAQGPDTQYF.

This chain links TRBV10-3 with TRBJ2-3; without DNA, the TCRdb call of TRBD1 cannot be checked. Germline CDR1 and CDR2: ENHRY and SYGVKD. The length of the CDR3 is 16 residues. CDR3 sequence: CAIRGERSSSTDTQYF.

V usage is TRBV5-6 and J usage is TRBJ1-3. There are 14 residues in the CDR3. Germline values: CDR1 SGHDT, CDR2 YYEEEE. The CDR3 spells CASSRDRSGNTIYF.

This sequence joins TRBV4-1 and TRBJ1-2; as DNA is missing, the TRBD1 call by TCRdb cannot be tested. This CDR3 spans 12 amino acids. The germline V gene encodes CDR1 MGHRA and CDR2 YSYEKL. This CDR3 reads CASEGPPYGYTF.

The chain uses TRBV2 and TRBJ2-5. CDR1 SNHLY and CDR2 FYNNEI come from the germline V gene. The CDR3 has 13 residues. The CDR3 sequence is CASSATQRETQYF.

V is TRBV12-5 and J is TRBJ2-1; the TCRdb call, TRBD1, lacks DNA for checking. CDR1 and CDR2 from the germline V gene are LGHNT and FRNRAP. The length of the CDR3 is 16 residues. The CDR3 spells CASGLVYGTLYNEQFF.

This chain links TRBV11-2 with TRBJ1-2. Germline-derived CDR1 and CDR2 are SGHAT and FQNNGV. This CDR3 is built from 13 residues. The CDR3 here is CASSLIQARGYTF.

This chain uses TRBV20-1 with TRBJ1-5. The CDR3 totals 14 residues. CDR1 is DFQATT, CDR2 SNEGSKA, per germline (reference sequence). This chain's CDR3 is CSARAVNSNQPQHF.

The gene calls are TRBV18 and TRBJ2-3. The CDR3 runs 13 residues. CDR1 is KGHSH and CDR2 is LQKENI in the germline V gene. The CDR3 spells CASSLRPWDTQYF.

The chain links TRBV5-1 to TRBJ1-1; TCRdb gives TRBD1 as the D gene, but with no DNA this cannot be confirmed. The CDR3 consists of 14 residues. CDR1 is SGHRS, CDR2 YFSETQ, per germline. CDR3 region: CASSLVTGLDEAFF. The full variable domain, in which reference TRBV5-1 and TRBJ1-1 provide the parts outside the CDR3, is KAGVTQTPRYLIKTRGQQVTLSCSPISGHRSVSWYQQTPGQGLQFLFEYFSETQRNKGNFPGRFSGRQFSNSRSEMNVSTLELGDSALYLCASSLVTGLDEAFFGQGTRLTVV.

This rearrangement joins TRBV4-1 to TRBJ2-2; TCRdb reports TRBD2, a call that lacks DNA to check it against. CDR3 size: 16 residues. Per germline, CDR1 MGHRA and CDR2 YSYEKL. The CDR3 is CASSPLTGVETGELFF.

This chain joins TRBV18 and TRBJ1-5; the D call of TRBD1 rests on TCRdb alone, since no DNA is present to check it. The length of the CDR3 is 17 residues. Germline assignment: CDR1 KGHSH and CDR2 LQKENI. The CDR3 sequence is CASSGDRGELRNQPQHF.

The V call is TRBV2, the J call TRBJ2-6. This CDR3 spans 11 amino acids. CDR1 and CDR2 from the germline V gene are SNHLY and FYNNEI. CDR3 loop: CATNLGNVLTF.

CDR3 in amino acids: CSAILPGLAPIEQFF. The chain joins TRBV20-1 to TRBJ2-1; no DNA is available, so the TRBD2 call from TCRdb remains unchecked. The CDR3 is 15 amino acids. The germline CDR1 and CDR2 sequences are DFQATT and SNEGSKA (reference sequence).

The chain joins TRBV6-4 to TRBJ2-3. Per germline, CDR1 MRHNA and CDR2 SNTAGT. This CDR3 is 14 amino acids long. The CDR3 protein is CASSDLGSTDTQYF.

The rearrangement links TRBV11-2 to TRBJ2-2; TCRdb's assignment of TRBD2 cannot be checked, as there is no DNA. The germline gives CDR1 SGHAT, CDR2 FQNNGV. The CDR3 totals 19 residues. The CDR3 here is CASSRTHIGSNLNTGELFF.

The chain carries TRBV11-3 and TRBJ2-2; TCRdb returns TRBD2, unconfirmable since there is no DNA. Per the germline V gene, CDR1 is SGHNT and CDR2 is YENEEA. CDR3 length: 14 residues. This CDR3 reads CASSQVLRAGELFF.